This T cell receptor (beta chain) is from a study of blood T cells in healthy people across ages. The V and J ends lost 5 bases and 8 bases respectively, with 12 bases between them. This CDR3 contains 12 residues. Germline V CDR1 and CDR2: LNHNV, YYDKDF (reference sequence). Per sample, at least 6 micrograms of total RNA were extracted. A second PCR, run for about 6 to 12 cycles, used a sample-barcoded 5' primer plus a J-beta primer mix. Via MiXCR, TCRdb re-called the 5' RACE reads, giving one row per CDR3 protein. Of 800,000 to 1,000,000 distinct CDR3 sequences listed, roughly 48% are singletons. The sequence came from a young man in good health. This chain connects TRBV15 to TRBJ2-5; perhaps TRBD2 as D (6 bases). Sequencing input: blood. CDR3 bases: TGTGCCACCAGCCCAGATGGGACTACCCAGTACTTC. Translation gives CATSPDGTTQYF. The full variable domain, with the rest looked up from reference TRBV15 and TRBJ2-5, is DAMVIQNPRYQVTQFGKPVTLSCSQTLNHNVMYWYQQKSSQAPKLLFHYYDKDFNNEADTPDNFQSRRPNTSFCFLDIRSPGLGDTAMYLCATSPDGTTQYFGPGTRLLVL.